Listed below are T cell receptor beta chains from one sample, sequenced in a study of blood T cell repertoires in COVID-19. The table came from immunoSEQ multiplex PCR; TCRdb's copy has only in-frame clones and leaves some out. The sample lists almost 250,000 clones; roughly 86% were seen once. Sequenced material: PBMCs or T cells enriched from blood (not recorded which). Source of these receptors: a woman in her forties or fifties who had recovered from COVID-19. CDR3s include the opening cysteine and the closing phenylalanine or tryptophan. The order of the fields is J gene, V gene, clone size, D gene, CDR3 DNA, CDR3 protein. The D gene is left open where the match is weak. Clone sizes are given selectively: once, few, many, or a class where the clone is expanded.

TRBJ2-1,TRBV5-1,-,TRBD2,TGCGCCAGCAGCTTTGCTAGCGGGAGCTCCTACAATGAGCAGTTCTTC,CASSFASGSSYNEQFF
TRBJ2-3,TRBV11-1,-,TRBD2,TGTGCCAGCAGCTCCGGACTAGCGGGAGCTAACACGCAGTATTTT,CASSSGLAGANTQYF
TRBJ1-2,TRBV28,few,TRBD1,TGTGCCGCGACAGGGTACTATGGCTACACCTTC,CAATGYYGYTF
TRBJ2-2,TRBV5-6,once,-,TGTGCCAGCAGCTTTAGGGGGATCACCGGGGAGCTGTTTTTT,CASSFRGITGELFF
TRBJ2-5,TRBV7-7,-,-,TGTGCTAGCAGCTTACGGTGGGCAGGGCAAGAGACCCAGTACTTC,CASSLRWAGQETQYF
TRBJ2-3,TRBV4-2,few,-,TGTGCCAGCAGCCAAGAAATGGCTAGCACAGATACGCAGTATTTT,CASSQEMASTDTQYF
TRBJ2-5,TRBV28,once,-,TGTGCCAGCAGTTTATGGCGGGATACGGGGACCCAGTACTTC,CASSLWRDTGTQYF
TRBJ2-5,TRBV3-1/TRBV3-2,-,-,TGTGCCAGCAGCCAAGTTTGGGGAGAGGAGACCCAGTACTTC,CASSQVWGEETQYF
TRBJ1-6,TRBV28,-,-,TGTGCCGTTCTCATTGACAGCTCCTATAATTCACCCCTCCACTTT,CAVLIDSSYNSPLHF
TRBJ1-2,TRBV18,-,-,TGTGCCAGCTCGCCGGACAGAGATGGCTACACCTTC,CASSPDRDGYTF